The present TCR beta chain was sequenced within a study of CD8 T cells in Susac syndrome. Whole-study results and caveats: It was acknowledged in the study that its TCR sequencing and HLA analysis involved a relatively small number of individuals.

Reverse transcription of 0.5 to 1 ug RNA was performed with random hexamers. One entry per CDR3 protein, called by TCRdb with MiXCR from the immunoSEQ multiplex PCR reads. The table has roughly 250,000 distinct CDR3 sequences, approximately 95% seen once. Details on this clonotype: Its target is not known.

The clonotype was recovered from a human donor with Susac syndrome. Sequences were obtained from CD4+ T cells from PBMCs.

CDR3 residues: CSARIGDETQYF. As DNA, the CDR3 is TGCAGTGCTAGAATAGGGGATGAGACCCAGTACTTC. This chain uses TRBV20-1 with TRBJ2-5, with D maybe TRBD1 (5 bases). CDR3 length: 12 amino acids. The V gene's germline CDR1 is DFQATT and CDR2 SNEGSKA (reference sequence). Trimming took off 2 bases at V and 5 bases at J, with 9 bases between the two ends.